Below, one T cell receptor beta chain is given with its context. The antigen remains unidentified. This sample is part of a study of OX40 agonist ivuxolimab in advanced cancers. Study-wide background: The study enrolled dose-escalation patients with hepatocellular carcinoma, melanoma, renal cell or head and neck cancer. The study, taken as a whole, reports: Antigen targets of the expanded peripheral T cells went undetermined. Among the nonresponders, some also had low normalized T-cell clonal expansion.

Germline lookup yields CDR1 SGHTA and CDR2 FQGNSA. The CDR3 is made up of 15 amino acids. Trimming stripped 1 base from V and 3 bases from J, with 10 bases between. Only in-frame clones appear in the TCRdb table, and some are missing; sequencing was by immunoSEQ multiplex PCR. The data contain roughly 49,000 clones, about 80% of them singletons. Sequencing was performed on CD4+ or CD8+ T cells sorted from blood, taken in a trial of the OX40 agonist ivuxolimab. The chain combines TRBV7-2 with TRBJ1-5; no clear D gene. This clonotype was sampled from an adult with an advanced solid tumor such as melanoma, head and neck, liver or kidney cancer. The CDR3 nucleotides are TGTGCCAGCAGCTTAGAATCCACCAACAATCAGCCCCAGCATTTT. Its protein product is CASSLESTNNQPQHF.